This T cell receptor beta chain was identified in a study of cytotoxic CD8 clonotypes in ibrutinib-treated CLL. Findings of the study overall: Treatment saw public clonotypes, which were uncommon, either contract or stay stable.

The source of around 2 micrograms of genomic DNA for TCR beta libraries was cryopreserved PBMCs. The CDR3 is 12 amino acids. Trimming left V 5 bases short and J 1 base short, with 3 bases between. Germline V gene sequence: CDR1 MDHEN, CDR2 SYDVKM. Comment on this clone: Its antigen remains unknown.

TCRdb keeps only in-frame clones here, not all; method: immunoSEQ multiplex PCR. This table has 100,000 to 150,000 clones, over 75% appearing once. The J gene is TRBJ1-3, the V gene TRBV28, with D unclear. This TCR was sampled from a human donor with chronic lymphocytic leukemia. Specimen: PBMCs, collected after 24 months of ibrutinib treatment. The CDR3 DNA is TGTGCCAGCAGTCAGTCTGGAAACACCATATATTTT. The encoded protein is CASSQSGNTIYF. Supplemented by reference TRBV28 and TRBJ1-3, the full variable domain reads DVKVTQSSRYLVKRTGEKVFLECVQDMDHENMFWYRQDPGLGLRLIYFSYDVKMKEKGDIPEGYSVSREKKERFSLILESASTNQTSMYLCASSQSGNTIYFGEGSWLTVV.